The 8 T cell receptor beta chains below come from one sample, sequenced in a study of OX40 agonist ivuxolimab in advanced cancers. TCRdb's copy holds only in-frame clones and misses some; the assay was immunoSEQ multiplex PCR. The sample has 30,000 to 45,000 clones, 74% seen once. Material: CD4+ or CD8+ T cells sorted from blood, obtained in a trial of the OX40 agonist ivuxolimab. The source of these receptors is an adult with an advanced solid tumor such as melanoma, head and neck, liver or kidney cancer.

The chain combines TRBV27 with TRBJ1-1, with a tentative D call TRBD1 (5 bases). Germline CDR1 and CDR2: MNHEY and SMNVEV (reference sequence). The V and J ends lost 6 bases and 1 base respectively, with 12 bases between them. The CDR3 loop spans 14 amino acids. This CDR3 is CASRGLQENTEAFF. The DNA of the CDR3 is TGTGCCAGCAGGGGTCTACAGGAGAACACTGAAGCTTTCTTT.

The chain joins TRBV6-1 to TRBJ1-6; TRBD1 might be the D (6 bases). The CDR3 consists of 13 residues. Germline values: CDR1 MNHNS, CDR2 SASEGT. V shed 5 bases and J shed 10 bases, with 12 bases lying between them. The CDR3 bases are TGTGCCAGCAGTTGGACAGTTCAATCACCCCTCCACTTT. It is translated as CASSWTVQSPLHF.

The V call is TRBV11-3, the J call TRBJ2-7; D is uncertain. Germline V gene lookup returns CDR1 SGHNT and CDR2 YENEEA. V lost 5 bases and J 5 bases, leaving 7 bases between the germline ends. This CDR3 is 11 amino acids long. The CDR3 region has the DNA TGTGCCAGCAGCGGTTCCAACGAGCAGTACTTC. Translated: CASSGSNEQYF. Variable domain in full (rest from reference TRBV11-3 and TRBJ2-7): EAGVVQSPRYKIIEKKQPVAFWCNPISGHNTLYWYLQNLGQGPELLIRYENEEAVDDSQLPKDRFSAERLKGVDSTLKIQPAELGDSAVYLCASSGSNEQYFGPGTRLTVT.

This chain joins TRBV12-5 and TRBJ2-2, with D maybe TRBD2 (6 bases). The CDR3 is 12 amino acids. Germline assignment: CDR1 LGHNT and CDR2 FRNRAP. Trimming removed 6 bases from V and 7 bases from J, with 9 bases in between. CDR3 loop: CASGREFGELFF. CDR3 nucleotide sequence: TGTGCTAGTGGACGGGAGTTCGGGGAGCTGTTTTTT.

This sequence joins TRBV30 and TRBJ1-1, with D uncertain. Germline lookup yields CDR1 GTSNPN and CDR2 SVGIG (reference sequence). V was shortened by 2 bases and J by 2 bases, with 12 bases between the two germline ends. This CDR3 region has 14 residues. The CDR3 region is CAWSPGSTNTEAFF. CDR3 DNA: TGTGCCTGGAGTCCTGGGAGTACCAACACTGAAGCTTTCTTT. The full variable domain, completed using reference TRBV30 and TRBJ1-1, is SQTIHQWPATLVQPVGSPLSLECTVEGTSNPNLYWYRQAAGRGLQLLFYSVGIGQISSEVPQNLSASRPQDRQFILSSKKLLLSDSGFYLCAWSPGSTNTEAFFGQGTRLTVV.

The genes are TRBV10-1 and TRBJ2-1; D remains unclear. Germline V gene lookup returns CDR1 WNHNN and CDR2 SYGVQD (reference sequence). V dropped 4 bases and J dropped 8 bases, with 12 bases sitting between them. CDR3 length: 13 residues. This chain's CDR3 is CASSVHARDEQFF. The CDR3 DNA follows: TGCGCCAGCAGTGTACACGCGCGCGATGAGCAGTTCTTC.

The V gene is TRBV28, the J gene TRBJ1-5, with D tentatively TRBD1 (6 bases). This CDR3 region has 16 residues. In germline, CDR1 is MDHEN, CDR2 SYDVKM. The V gene lost 5 bases and the J gene lost 5 bases, with 19 bases spanning the gap. In nucleotides, the CDR3 is TGTGCCAGCAGTCCACCCTTAATCAGGGGTCATCAGCCCCAGCATTTT. Amino acids: CASSPPLIRGHQPQHF.

The chain has TRBV6-5 and TRBJ1-6, with unresolved D. The V gene lost 5 bases and the J gene lost 10 bases, with 18 bases spanning the gap. This CDR3 is built from 15 residues. Looked up from germline, CDR1 is MNHEY and CDR2 is SVGAGI. DNA of the CDR3: TGTGCCAGCAGTCCCCCCCGGGGAGAAGGGTCACCCCTCCACTTT. It is translated as CASSPPRGEGSPLHF.